The clone carrying this T cell receptor beta chain turned up a few times. Primers used in a second PCR of roughly 6 to 11 cycles were a sample-barcoded 5' primer and a J-beta primer mix. TCRdb reprocessed the 5' RACE reads via MiXCR and lists one record per CDR3 protein. The sample records roughly 550,000 distinct CDR3 sequences, 20% to 30% being singletons. Germline CDR1 is SEHNR and CDR2 is FQNEAQ (reference sequence). This CDR3 has 14 residues. This sample is part of a study of blood T cells in healthy people across ages. These data also formed part of another study, on T cells of mothers and their children.

V is TRBV7-9 and J is TRBJ2-5, with 7 positions matching TRBD1. Matching the DNA end better, TRBJ2-7 makes the J call doubtful. The TCR originated in a boy younger than 18 in good health. Sequenced input: blood. The CDR3 nucleotides read TGTGCCAGCAGCGCTAGGGACAGCCTCTACGAGCAGTACTTC. It yields the protein CASSARDSLYEQYF.